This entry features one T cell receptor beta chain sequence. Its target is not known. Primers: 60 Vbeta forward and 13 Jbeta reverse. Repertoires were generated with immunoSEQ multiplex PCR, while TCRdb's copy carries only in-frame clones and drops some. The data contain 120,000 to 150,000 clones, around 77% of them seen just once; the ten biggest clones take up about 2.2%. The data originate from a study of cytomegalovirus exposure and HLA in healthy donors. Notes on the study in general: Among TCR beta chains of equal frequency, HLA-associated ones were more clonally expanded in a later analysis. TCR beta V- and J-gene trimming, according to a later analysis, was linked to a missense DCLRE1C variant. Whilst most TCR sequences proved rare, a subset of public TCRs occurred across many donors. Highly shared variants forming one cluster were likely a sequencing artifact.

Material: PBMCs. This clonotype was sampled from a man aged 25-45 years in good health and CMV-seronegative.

The DNA of the CDR3 is TGTGCCAGCACCGTCGGACAGCAGCCCCAGCATTTT. As protein: CASTVGQQPQHF. The rearrangement joins TRBV7-8 to TRBJ1-5, with a tentative D call TRBD1 (6 bases). V was trimmed by 7 bases and J by 7 bases, leaving 11 bases between them. The CDR3 totals 12 residues. Looked up from germline, CDR1 is SGHVS and CDR2 is FQNEAQ.